Presented here are 3 T cell receptor beta chains from one specimen sequenced in a study of cytomegalovirus exposure and HLA in healthy donors (dated by TCRdb to 2015 to 2018). The library was generated by the immunoSEQ multiplex PCR assay. For the multiplex PCR, a mixture combining 60 forward primers for TCR Vbeta segments and 13 reverse primers for TCR Jbeta segments was used. TCRdb obtained this table from immuneACCESS and retained in-frame rearrangements with V and J assigned. These tables miss some clones; where compared with another copy, unresolved V genes account for less than half of the shortfall, and the remainder is unexplained. The sample table records about 140,000 clones; over 60% of these occur just once. Around 6% of the sample belongs to the ten largest clones. The source material was PBMCs. The source of these receptors is a woman aged 55-70 years in good health and CMV-seronegative.

The chain joins TRBV4-3 to TRBJ1-1, with 8 bases fitting TRBD1. CDR3 length equals 14 residues. V gave up 3 bases and J gave up 4 bases; unmatched junction bases: 4. Germline assignment: CDR1 LGHNA and CDR2 YSLEER. CDR3 sequence reads: CASSHSGGVTEAFF. CDR3 DNA sequence: TGCGCCAGCAGCCATTCAGGGGGCGTCACTGAAGCTTTCTTT.

This clone was counted only a few times. The DNA of the CDR3 is TGTGCCAGCAGTGACAGGTCCCTTTCGAACACTGAAGCTTTCTTT. Translating it yields CASSDRSLSNTEAFF. V and J are TRBV6-1 and TRBJ1-1; D is unresolved. V dropped 3 bases and J dropped 1 base, with 12 bases sitting between them. Germline loops: CDR1 MNHNS, CDR2 SASEGT. The CDR3 covers 15 residues.

This clone was detected a few times. V gene TRBV7-9 combines with J gene TRBJ2-5; 11 bases fit TRBD2. The CDR3 runs 17 residues. Germline lookup yields CDR1 SEHNR and CDR2 FQNEAQ (reference sequence). The J segment lost 11 bases and the V segment lost 0 bases, leaving 14 bases of the junction unmatched. This CDR3 is CASSLARGVAGGQEQYF. CDR3 nucleotide sequence: TGTGCCAGCAGCTTAGCGCGAGGAGTAGCGGGAGGGCAAGAGCAGTACTTC.